Shown below are 22 T cell receptor beta chains from a single sample sequenced in a study of blood T cell repertoires in COVID-19. The method was immunoSEQ multiplex PCR; TCRdb's version includes in-frame clones alone and lacks a portion of them. The table shows about 110,000 clones, with about 89% occurring only once. Sequenced: peripheral blood. Receptors were obtained from a man between 35 and 55 years old with active or convalescent COVID-19.

This sequence joins TRBV2 and TRBJ2-7; the match to TRBD2 covers 8 bases. Looked up from germline, CDR1 is SNHLY and CDR2 is FYNNEI. The CDR3 totals 15 residues. J gave up 1 base and V 4 bases, and 6 bases lay outside the gene matches. This CDR3 reads CASSAGLAGSYEQYF. CDR3 DNA: TGTGCCAGCAGTGCAGGGCTAGCGGGTTCCTACGAGCAGTACTTC.

This clone appeared many times. CDR3 loop: CASRGAYNEQFF. The CDR3 DNA reads TGCGCCAGCAGGGGAGCATACAATGAGCAGTTCTTC. The chain has TRBV5-1 and TRBJ2-1; D possibly corresponds to TRBD2 (5 bases). The CDR3 totals 12 residues. Germline lookup yields CDR1 SGHRS and CDR2 YFSETQ. The V end lost 5 bases, the J end lost 4 bases, and 7 bases lay between the germline ends.

CDR3 protein: CATSDFPVYNEQFF. CDR3 in DNA: TGTGCCACCAGTGATTTCCCGGTATACAATGAGCAGTTCTTC. The chain recombines TRBV24-1 with TRBJ2-1; no clear D gene. V lost 1 base to trimming and J lost 4 bases, with 7 bases between them. This CDR3 spans 14 amino acids. Looked up from germline, CDR1 is KGHDR and CDR2 is SFDVKD.

The chain carries TRBV6-5 and TRBJ1-1; 7 nucleotides match TRBD1. In germline, CDR1 is MNHEY, CDR2 SVGAGI. After removal of 10 bases from V and 0 bases from J, the junction contained 5 bases not matched to a gene. The CDR3 contains 13 residues. The DNA for the CDR3 is TGTGCCACTCTGGACAGGATGAACACTGAAGCTTTCTTT. This gives the protein CATLDRMNTEAFF.

This clone occurred once. The rearrangement joins TRBV18 to TRBJ2-5; D not resolved. The germline V gene encodes CDR1 KGHSH and CDR2 LQKENI. Trimming left V 2 bases short and J 5 bases short, with 9 bases between. The CDR3 runs 13 residues. The DNA of the CDR3 is TGTGCCAGCTCACCAGCCGGGTTCGAGACCCAGTACTTC. Translated, it gives CASSPAGFETQYF.

The chain joins TRBV25-1 to TRBJ2-7; TRBD2 matches at 8 bases. V dropped 3 bases and J dropped 5; count of bases not matched to a gene: 6. This CDR3 comprises 14 residues. Germline V gives CDR1 MGHDK, CDR2 SYGVNS. CDR3 bases: TGTGCCAGCAGTGATGTCGGGAGGGCCAACGAGCAGTACTTC. This translates into CASSDVGRANEQYF.

This clone was seen only once. The rearrangement links TRBV19 to TRBJ1-5, with 12 bases matching TRBD1. This CDR3 is 16 amino acids long. V dropped 5 bases and J dropped 5; count of bases not matched to a gene: 7. Per germline, CDR1 LNHDA and CDR2 SQIVND (reference sequence). The CDR3 region is CASSDRGQGAHQPQHF. CDR3 DNA sequence: TGTGCCAGTAGTGATAGGGGACAGGGGGCACATCAGCCCCAGCATTTT.

V usage is TRBV4-3 and J usage is TRBJ2-3, with 14 bases that match TRBD2. Germline V gene sequence: CDR1 LGHNA, CDR2 YSLEER. J lost 6 bases, V lost 1 base, and 12 bases had no gene match. The CDR3 loop spans 19 amino acids. DNA for the CDR3: TGCGCCAGCAGCCAAGGGTTAGGACTAGCGGGAGGTGTTGGGGATACGCAGTATTTT. Translating it yields CASSQGLGLAGGVGDTQYF.

V is TRBV27 and J is TRBJ1-5, with a tentative D call TRBD1 (6 bases). Trimming removed 6 bases at V and 2 bases at J, with 14 bases between. The V gene's germline CDR1 is MNHEY and CDR2 SMNVEV (reference sequence). CDR3 length equals 15 residues. In DNA, the CDR3 is TGTGCCAGCAGAGTACAGGGAGCGGGCAATCAGCCCCAGCATTTT. Protein sequence: CASRVQGAGNQPQHF.

This clone was seen just once. J is TRBJ2-1 and V is TRBV11-1; TRBD2 matches at 9 bases. Germline values: CDR1 SGHAT, CDR2 FQDESV (reference sequence). The CDR3 totals 14 residues. Trimming removed 6 bases from V and 3 bases from J; junction bases left unmatched: 3. Here the CDR3 DNA reads TGTGCCAGCAGAGGGCGGGAGGGCTACAATGAGCAGTTCTTC. Amino acid sequence: CASRGREGYNEQFF.

CDR3 coding DNA: TGCGCCAGCAGCTTGGGACAGGGCTACACCGGGGAGCTGTTTTTT. Translated, it gives CASSLGQGYTGELFF. The chain joins TRBV5-1 to TRBJ2-2; 7 nucleotides line up with TRBD1. Germline V gene data show CDR1 as SGHRS and CDR2 as YFSETQ. There are 15 residues in the CDR3. With 0 bases clipped from V and 3 bases from J, the junction kept 2 bases outside the gene matches.

The chain uses TRBV7-3 and TRBJ1-3; TRBD1 is a possible D gene (5 bases). This CDR3 is 15 amino acids long. Germline V gene data show CDR1 as SGHTA and CDR2 as FQGTGA. The germline V and J ends were trimmed by 5 bases and 1 base, with 12 bases remaining between them. Here the CDR3 reads CASSAQGGSGNTIYF. DNA for the CDR3: TGTGCCAGCAGCGCCCAGGGAGGATCTGGAAACACCATATATTTT.

The chain uses TRBV27 and TRBJ1-6, with a weak D call TRBD1 (5 bases). V was shortened by 7 bases and J by 10 bases, with 20 bases between the two germline ends. In germline, CDR1 is MNHEY, CDR2 SMNVEV (reference sequence). The CDR3 is made up of 15 amino acids. The CDR3 bases are TGTGCCAGCACCTTGGACGGGGGGATTCGCTCACCCCTCCACTTT. It yields the protein CASTLDGGIRSPLHF.

The chain links TRBV28 to TRBJ1-6; 9 nucleotides agree with TRBD1. Trimming took 2 bases from V and 9 from J; bases not matched to a gene: 5. The CDR3 contains 15 residues. Germline CDR1 is MDHEN and CDR2 is SYDVKM. The CDR3 loop reads CASSLGTGMFSPLHF. CDR3 in DNA: TGTGCCAGCAGTTTAGGGACAGGGATGTTTTCACCCCTCCACTTT.

The V gene is TRBV3-1 (or the pseudogene TRBV3-2), the J gene TRBJ1-3, with D unclear. The CDR3 loop spans 16 amino acids. Germline V gene lookup returns CDR1 LGHDT and CDR2 YNNKEL (reference sequence). Trimming shortened V by 2 bases and J by 2 bases, and 13 bases separated the two germline ends. CDR3: CASSQRVREAGNTIYF. CDR3 coding DNA: TGTGCCAGCAGCCAAAGAGTACGGGAGGCTGGAAACACCATATATTTT.

The V gene is TRBV9, the J gene TRBJ1-5, with a weak D call TRBD1 (5 bases). CDR3 size: 14 residues. V was pared by 0 bases and J by 1 base, with 5 bases between. Germline V gene sequence: CDR1 SGDLS, CDR2 YYNGEE. CDR3 protein: CASSVAGSNQPQHF. The CDR3, as DNA: TGTGCCAGCAGCGTAGCAGGGAGCAATCAGCCCCAGCATTTT.

This clone came up many times. V gene TRBV4-3 combines with J gene TRBJ1-1, with 7 bases aligning to TRBD1. Germline loops: CDR1 LGHNA, CDR2 YSLEER. Losses at the gene ends were 0 bases for V and 7 bases for J; bases not matched to a gene: 5. This CDR3 has 14 residues. The DNA for the CDR3 is TGCGCCAGCAGCCAAGATAGGGCAGGGGGTGAAGCTTTCTTT. It is translated as CASSQDRAGGEAFF.

This chain joins TRBV7-3 and TRBJ2-5, with 7 bases aligning to TRBD1. CDR3 size: 15 residues. Germline V gene lookup returns CDR1 SGHTA and CDR2 FQGTGA. V lost 0 bases to trimming and J lost 1 base; unmatched junction nucleotides: 2. CDR3 region: CASSLTRDSQETQYF. The CDR3 DNA sequence: TGTGCCAGCAGCTTAACAAGGGACAGCCAAGAGACCCAGTACTTC.

The gene calls are TRBV5-6 and TRBJ2-7; TRBD1 matches at 8 bases. V lost 3 bases, J lost 5 bases, and 10 bases stayed unmatched. Germline CDR1 is SGHDT and CDR2 is YYEEEE. The CDR3 covers 15 residues. CDR3 residues: CASSSLQGQANEQYF. The DNA for the CDR3 is TGTGCCAGCAGCTCGCTACAGGGACAGGCTAACGAGCAGTACTTC. Filled out from reference TRBV5-6 and TRBJ2-7, the complete variable domain reads DAGVTQSPTHLIKTRGQQVTLRCSPKSGHDTVSWYQQALGQGPQFIFQYYEEEERQRGNFPDRFSGHQFPNYSSELNVNALLLGDSALYLCASSSLQGQANEQYFGPGTRLTVT.

This clone was picked up one time. The chain recombines TRBV12-3 or TRBV12-4 with TRBJ1-2, with TRBD1 as a possible D gene (6 bases). Trimming removed 5 bases at V and 3 bases at J, with 10 bases between. CDR3 length equals 13 residues. CDR3 nucleotides: TGTGCCAGCAGTGATCAGGGGTACTATGGCTACACCTTC. It is translated as CASSDQGYYGYTF.

V is TRBV18 and J is TRBJ1-6; tentative D call: TRBD1 (5 bases). Trimming cost V 4 bases and J 7 bases, with 8 bases left between them. The length of the CDR3 is 13 residues. Per the germline V gene, CDR1 is KGHSH and CDR2 is LQKENI. The DNA of the CDR3 is TGTGCCAGCTCACGGGGGGAGAATTCACCCCTCCACTTT. This gives the protein CASSRGENSPLHF. Combining the CDR3 with reference TRBV18 and TRBJ1-6 gives the whole variable domain NAGVMQNPRHLVRRRGQEARLRCSPMKGHSHVYWYRQLPEEGLKFMVYLQKENIIDESGMPKERFSAEFPKEGPSILRIQQVVRGDSAAYFCASSRGENSPLHFGNGTRLTVT.

The genes are TRBV10-3 and TRBJ1-6, with 9 bases identical to TRBD1. Trimming removed 5 bases from V and 7 bases from J; junction bases left unmatched: 9. Germline-derived CDR1 and CDR2 are ENHRY and SYGVKD. CDR3 length equals 16 residues. In nucleotides, the CDR3 is TGTGCCATCAGTACGGGTCGGACAGGGGCCAATTCACCCCTCCACTTT. Translated: CAISTGRTGANSPLHF.